The 14 T cell receptor beta chains reported below all come from one sample, sequenced in a study of T cells in Graves' hyperthyroidism and ophthalmopathy. The CDR3 regions of TCR beta were amplified from RNA transcripts. A first-round RT-PCR of the TCR CDR3 used the HTBI primer set. TCRdb re-called the multiplex PCR reads through MiXCR, storing one row per CDR3 protein. The data hold approximately 610,000 distinct CDR3 sequences, with roughly 14% observed a single time. Sample: blood. The receptors here all came from a woman between 35 and 50 years old with Graves' ophthalmopathy.

This clonotype was observed many times. The genes are TRBV7-8 and TRBJ2-5; 7 bases are shared with TRBD2. CDR1 is SGHVS and CDR2 is FQNEAQ in the germline V gene. This CDR3 is 15 amino acids long. V trimming: 4 bases; J trimming: 4 bases; junction bases outside the gene matches: 9. CDR3: CASSSREGPRETQYF. CDR3 bases: TGTGCCAGCAGCTCAAGGGAGGGTCCGCGAGAGACCCAGTACTTC.

This clonotype was seen ten or more times. The chain links TRBV30 to TRBJ1-1, with D perhaps matching TRBD1 (5 bases). Trimming removed 3 bases from V and 1 base from J, with 9 bases in between. The CDR3 sequence is 13 residues long. The germline gives CDR1 GTSNPN, CDR2 SVGIG (reference sequence). The CDR3 is CAWSVQGNTEAFF. CDR3 bases: TGTGCCTGGAGCGTCCAGGGGAACACTGAAGCTTTCTTT.

V gene TRBV28 combines with J gene TRBJ2-5; D may be TRBD1 or TRBD2 (6 bases each). The CDR3 consists of 18 residues. Germline assignment: CDR1 MDHEN and CDR2 SYDVKM. V was pared by 3 bases and J by 3 bases, with 23 bases between. The chain's CDR3 is CASSFSPLGGNREETQYF. The CDR3 DNA sequence: TGTGCCAGCAGTTTTAGCCCTTTGGGGGGCAATAGGGAAGAGACCCAGTACTTC. Full variable domain (missing parts from reference TRBV28 and TRBJ2-5): DVKVTQSSRYLVKRTGEKVFLECVQDMDHENMFWYRQDPGLGLRLIYFSYDVKMKEKGDIPEGYSVSREKKERFSLILESASTNQTSMYLCASSFSPLGGNREETQYFGPGTRLLVL.

This clonotype was seen at least ten times. Because it lacks the conserved phenylalanine or tryptophan at the end, this CDR3 is likely a read error. The limits of the CDR3 on the DNA are not certain, so only TCRdb's listed CDR3 is given. This rearrangement joins TRBV28 to TRBJ2-7; the table's D call, TRBD2, was not checked against the DNA. Looked up from germline, CDR1 is MDHEN and CDR2 is SYDVKM. The CDR3 length is 12 residues, termini included. CDR3 sequence reads: CASSSRTSGIIC.

This clonotype was detected ten times or more. The rearrangement uses TRBV6-5 and TRBJ2-7, with 11 nucleotides matching TRBD2. The CDR3 has 14 residues. Losses at the gene ends were 6 bases for V and 6 bases for J; bases not matched to a gene: 7. CDR1 and CDR2 from the germline V gene are MNHEY and SVGAGI. In nucleotides, the CDR3 is TGTGCCAGCAGCTCACTAGCGGGAGAACTCGAGCAGTACTTC. Translation gives CASSSLAGELEQYF.

This clonotype came up many times. The chain recombines TRBV27 with TRBJ2-7; 9 bases agree with TRBD2. Trimming cost V 6 bases and J 0 bases; bases outside gene matches: 3. The germline V gene encodes CDR1 MNHEY and CDR2 SMNVEV (reference sequence). The CDR3 contains 14 residues. The chain's CDR3 is CASRASGNSYEQYF. The CDR3 DNA follows: TGTGCCAGCAGAGCTAGCGGGAACTCCTACGAGCAGTACTTC.

This clonotype was counted a few times. The chain joins TRBV4-1 to TRBJ2-7; possibly TRBD2 for D (6 bases). Germline V gene data show CDR1 as MGHRA and CDR2 as YSYEKL. The CDR3 sequence is 16 residues long. Trimming removed 0 bases from V and 7 bases from J, with 19 bases in between. CDR3 region: CASSQDLQPGVEEQYF. CDR3 sequence (DNA): TGCGCCAGCAGCCAAGATCTTCAACCGGGGGTAGAGGAGCAGTACTTC.

This clonotype showed up many times. The chain carries TRBV12-3 or TRBV12-4 and TRBJ1-2; D is possibly TRBD1 (6 bases). Trimming left V 3 bases short and J 8 bases short, with 13 bases between. This CDR3 contains 13 residues. For the CDR3, the DNA is TGTGCCAGCAGTTTCGGGGGGGGCAGGGGCTACACCTTC. Amino acids: CASSFGGGRGYTF.

V and J are TRBV12-3 or TRBV12-4 and TRBJ2-2; 7 nucleotides align to TRBD1. The CDR3 consists of 16 residues. Trimming removed 6 bases from V and 3 bases from J; junction bases left unmatched: 10. DNA for the CDR3: TGTGCCAGCAGACTTACAGGGGTATCGTACACCGGGGAGCTGTTTTTT. It is translated as CASRLTGVSYTGELFF.

This clonotype was recorded a few times. V usage is TRBV20-1 and J usage is TRBJ2-2, with 8 positions matching TRBD2. Per the germline V gene, CDR1 is DFQATT and CDR2 is SNEGSKA (reference sequence). The V and J ends lost 7 bases and 3 bases, in that order; junction bases with no gene match: 4. The CDR3 contains 13 residues. CDR3 amino acids: CSVREVDTGELFF. DNA of the CDR3: TGCAGTGTGCGGGAGGTGGACACCGGGGAGCTGTTTTTT.

The V gene is TRBV11-3, the J gene TRBJ2-5; the D gene is possibly TRBD1 (5 bases). V was pared by 5 bases and J by 4 bases, with 11 bases between. CDR1 and CDR2 from the germline V gene are SGHNT and YENEEA. The CDR3 is made up of 13 amino acids. The CDR3 DNA reads as TGTGCCAGCAGCCCCATGGGGCGAGAGACCCAGTACTTC. As protein: CASSPMGRETQYF.

This chain uses TRBV28 with TRBJ1-1, with D hard to call. CDR3 size: 13 residues. V lost 4 bases, J lost 5 bases, and 11 bases lay in between. The germline CDR1 and CDR2 sequences are MDHEN and SYDVKM. CDR3 protein: CASSSLIQTEAFF. In DNA form, the CDR3 reads TGTGCCAGCAGTTCCCTCATACAGACTGAAGCTTTCTTT.

The gene calls are TRBV7-8 and TRBJ1-1, with D possibly matching TRBD1 (5 bases). V lost 5 bases and J 0 bases, leaving 10 bases between the germline ends. CDR1 is SGHVS and CDR2 is FQNEAQ in the germline V gene. The CDR3 contains 14 residues. CDR3 nucleotides: TGTGCCAGCAGCCCACAGGAAATGAACACTGAAGCTTTCTTT. Its translation: CASSPQEMNTEAFF.

This clonotype came up many times. The chain combines TRBV6-2 or TRBV6-3 with TRBJ2-5; 11 bases match TRBD1. The V gene's germline CDR1 is MNHEY and CDR2 SVGEGT. The V segment lost 0 bases and the J segment 5 bases; nucleotides outside the gene matches: 20. This CDR3 contains 21 residues. CDR3 residues: CASSYSLLWTGGDGVVETQYF. CDR3 in DNA: TGTGCCAGCAGTTACTCCCTCCTTTGGACAGGGGGCGACGGGGTGGTGGAGACCCAGTACTTC.